Shown below are 25 T cell receptor beta chains from a single sample sequenced in a study of Ad26.COV2.S vaccination and SARS-CoV-2 variants. The protocol was immunoSEQ multiplex PCR, while the TCRdb copy is restricted to in-frame clones and leaves out a portion. In the table there are fewer than 500,000 clones, roughly nine tenths of which are singletons. The treatment: some 20 received Ad26.COV2.S at low or high dose, single or two shots; roughly five received placebo; per-sample allocation not given. Sample collection was performed on day 63 after the first vaccine or placebo injection. The sample in question was peripheral blood, obtained in a trial of Ad26.COV2.S vaccine versus placebo. The origin of the receptors is a person aged 18-65 years who received the Ad26.COV2.S COVID-19 vaccine or a placebo.

This clone has a single count. CDR3 loop: CASSSTQGNYGYTF. For the CDR3, the DNA is TGTGCCAGCAGCTCTACACAGGGTAACTATGGCTACACCTTC. This chain uses TRBV5-6 with TRBJ1-2, with D maybe TRBD1 (6 bases). The germline gives CDR1 SGHDT, CDR2 YYEEEE. CDR3 length: 14 amino acids. Trimming pared 3 bases from V and 1 base from J, leaving 10 bases between. Based on the CDR3 plus reference TRBV5-6 and TRBJ1-2, the full variable domain is DAGVTQSPTHLIKTRGQQVTLRCSPKSGHDTVSWYQQALGQGPQFIFQYYEEEERQRGNFPDRFSGHQFPNYSSELNVNALLLGDSALYLCASSSTQGNYGYTFGSGTRLTVV.

The rearrangement joins TRBV18 to TRBJ1-3, with a weak D call TRBD1 (5 bases). This CDR3 is 14 amino acids long. The V end lost 4 bases, the J end lost 2 bases, and 9 bases lay between the germline ends. Germline CDR1 KGHSH, CDR2 LQKENI. CDR3 sequence reads: CASSLDRAGNTIYF. In DNA form, the CDR3 reads TGTGCCAGCTCACTTGACAGAGCTGGAAACACCATATATTTT. Filled out from reference TRBV18 and TRBJ1-3, the complete variable domain reads NAGVMQNPRHLVRRRGQEARLRCSPMKGHSHVYWYRQLPEEGLKFMVYLQKENIIDESGMPKERFSAEFPKEGPSILRIQQVVRGDSAAYFCASSLDRAGNTIYFGEGSWLTVV.

The chain links TRBV5-5 to TRBJ1-2; D possibly corresponds to TRBD1 (5 bases). V was shortened by 3 bases and J by 12 bases, with 18 bases between the two germline ends. The germline CDR1 and CDR2 sequences are SGHKS and YYEKEE (reference sequence). CDR3 length: 13 amino acids. The CDR3 DNA is TGTGCCAGCAGCTCGTACAGGCGAAAGGAGGACACCTTC. This encodes CASSSYRRKEDTF.

V gene TRBV19 combines with J gene TRBJ1-6; D remains unclear. This CDR3 spans 13 amino acids. With 4 bases removed from V and 7 bases from J, the gap between germline ends came to 8 bases. The germline V gene has CDR1 LNHDA and CDR2 SQIVND (reference sequence). The CDR3 coding sequence is TGTGCCAGTAGTAGGAAGGAAAATTCACCCCTCCACTTT. Translating gives CASSRKENSPLHF.

The chain links TRBV30 to TRBJ1-1, with TRBD1 identical over 9 bases. Germline trimming cut 6 bases from V and 7 bases from J; bases unmatched to any gene: 9. The CDR3 has 13 residues. The germline V gene has CDR1 GTSNPN and CDR2 SVGIG (reference sequence). CDR3 region: CACIQGARDEAFF. The CDR3 DNA reads as TGTGCCTGCATACAGGGGGCACGGGATGAAGCTTTCTTT.

CDR3: CAWSFQGPGISPLHF. DNA for the CDR3: TGTGCCTGGAGTTTCCAAGGGCCGGGTATCTCACCCCTCCACTTT. The chain is built from TRBV30 and TRBJ1-6; D uncertain. The V and J ends lost 2 bases and 10 bases respectively, with 18 bases between them. Germline values: CDR1 GTSNPN, CDR2 SVGIG (reference sequence). The CDR3 is 15 amino acids.

With respect to this clone: Other DNA variants within this sample encode the same CDR3. The CDR3 DNA is TGTGCCAGCAGCTTACGCGGGAACACCGGGGAGCTGTTTTTT. Translated, it gives CASSLRGNTGELFF. The V and J genes are TRBV7-3 and TRBJ2-2; no reliable D call. V lost 2 bases and J lost 1, with 5 bases in between. From germline, CDR1 is SGHTA and CDR2 FQGTGA. This CDR3 comprises 14 residues.

The chain links TRBV5-4 to TRBJ2-3, with 7 bases fitting TRBD2. The germline V gene encodes CDR1 SGHNT and CDR2 YYREEE (reference sequence). Losses at the gene ends were 4 bases for V and 4 bases for J; bases not matched to a gene: 15. The CDR3 is 17 residues long. The CDR3 region has the DNA TGTGCCAGCAGCCCGGCAAGTCGCGGGGGAGCTGCAGATACGCAGTATTTT. This codes for CASSPASRGGAADTQYF.

The chain joins TRBV11-2 to TRBJ2-7, with 10 bases fitting TRBD1. Germline V CDR1 and CDR2: SGHAT, FQNNGV. The V segment lost 6 bases and the J segment 6 bases; nucleotides outside the gene matches: 2. The CDR3 contains 12 residues. CDR3 DNA sequence: TGTGCCAGCAGAGGGACAGGGGTCGAGCAGTACTTC. Its translation is CASRGTGVEQYF.

The chain carries TRBV7-8 and TRBJ1-6; the match to TRBD1 covers 7 bases. The CDR3 runs to 14 residues. The ends lost 4 bases at V and 10 bases at J; junction bases unmatched: 7. Germline V gene sequence: CDR1 SGHVS, CDR2 FQNEAQ. The chain's CDR3 is CASSSDREGSPLHF. The CDR3 region has the DNA TGTGCCAGCAGCTCTGACAGGGAAGGGTCACCCCTCCACTTT.

The chain employs TRBV19 and TRBJ1-4; no clear D. This CDR3 region has 14 residues. Between the trimmed V and J ends, which lost 3 bases and 7 bases, there was a span of 12 bases. Per germline, CDR1 LNHDA and CDR2 SQIVND (reference sequence). The CDR3 coding sequence is TGTGCCAGTAGTATCGGGGTGTCAGTTGAAAAACTGTTTTTT. Translating gives CASSIGVSVEKLFF.

To note about this clone: The same CDR3 can be traced to other DNA sequences in this sample. This chain uses TRBV5-1 with TRBJ1-2, with 8 bases identical to TRBD1. After removal of 4 bases from V and 0 bases from J, the junction contained 5 bases not matched to a gene. Germline CDR1 and CDR2: SGHRS and YFSETQ. The CDR3 length is 15 residues. This CDR3 is CASSHGTGANYGYTF. The CDR3 DNA reads TGCGCCAGCAGCCACGGGACAGGTGCTAACTATGGCTACACCTTC.

This chain links TRBV11-3 with TRBJ2-5; TRBD1 matches at 7 bases. The trim removed 5 bases at V and 5 bases at J, leaving 5 bases unmatched. The CDR3 is 13 residues long. Germline loops: CDR1 SGHNT, CDR2 YENEEA. This CDR3 is CASSPTGHETQYF. The CDR3 region has the DNA TGTGCCAGCAGCCCGACAGGGCACGAGACCCAGTACTTC. Drawing the rest from reference TRBV11-3 and TRBJ2-5, the complete variable domain is EAGVVQSPRYKIIEKKQPVAFWCNPISGHNTLYWYLQNLGQGPELLIRYENEEAVDDSQLPKDRFSAERLKGVDSTLKIQPAELGDSAVYLCASSPTGHETQYFGPGTRLLVL.

The rearrangement joins TRBV11-2 to TRBJ2-2, with TRBD1 identical over 7 bases. CDR1 is SGHAT, CDR2 FQNNGV, per germline. Losses at the gene ends were 9 bases for V and 0 bases for J; bases not matched to a gene: 10. This CDR3 has 16 amino acids. The CDR3 nucleotides read TGTGCCAGTCAATTCCCGACAGGGACGAACACCGGGGAGCTGTTTTTT. It encodes CASQFPTGTNTGELFF. Full variable domain (outside the CDR3, taken from reference TRBV11-2 and TRBJ2-2): EAGVAQSPRYKIIEKRQSVAFWCNPISGHATLYWYQQILGQGPKLLIQFQNNGVVDDSQLPKDRFSAERLKGVDSTLKIQPAKLEDSAVYLCASQFPTGTNTGELFFGEGSRLTVL.

The chain combines TRBV18 with TRBJ1-1; 8 bases are shared with TRBD1. CDR1 and CDR2 from the germline V gene are KGHSH and LQKENI. The V gene end was trimmed by 2 bases and the J gene end by 1 base; junction bases not matched to a gene: 6. This CDR3 region has 16 residues. This CDR3 reads CASSPAGGQRNTEAFF. In DNA form, the CDR3 reads TGTGCCAGCTCACCAGCAGGGGGCCAAAGGAACACTGAAGCTTTCTTT. The whole variable domain, filled in from reference TRBV18 and TRBJ1-1, reads NAGVMQNPRHLVRRRGQEARLRCSPMKGHSHVYWYRQLPEEGLKFMVYLQKENIIDESGMPKERFSAEFPKEGPSILRIQQVVRGDSAAYFCASSPAGGQRNTEAFFGQGTRLTVV.

The CDR3 is CASSPAAGYGYTF. The CDR3 DNA follows: TGTGCCAGCAGTCCCGCAGCGGGTTATGGCTACACCTTC. The chain combines TRBV7-8 with TRBJ1-2; no firm D call. Germline CDR1 and CDR2: SGHVS and FQNEAQ. The CDR3 sequence is 13 residues long. The V gene lost 6 bases and the J gene lost 5 bases, with 13 bases spanning the gap.

The chain has TRBV15 and TRBJ1-1; D uncertain. The CDR3 has 13 amino acids. Trimming shortened V by 5 bases and J by 5 bases, and 12 bases separated the two germline ends. Per germline, CDR1 LNHNV and CDR2 YYDKDF (reference sequence). This chain's CDR3 is CATSPRLETEAFF. In DNA form, the CDR3 reads TGTGCCACCAGCCCGAGACTGGAAACTGAAGCTTTCTTT.

The chain is built from TRBV24-1 and TRBJ2-1; 7 bases align to TRBD1. Germline V gene lookup returns CDR1 KGHDR and CDR2 SFDVKD. With 4 bases clipped from V and 4 bases from J, the junction kept 12 bases outside the gene matches. The CDR3 length is 17 residues. The CDR3 here is CATSDPGAGGPYNEQFF. In nucleotides, the CDR3 is TGTGCCACCAGTGACCCTGGGGCAGGGGGACCTTACAATGAGCAGTTCTTC.

The chain employs TRBV27 and TRBJ1-2, with a possible D match to TRBD1 (5 bases). The V end was cut by 1 base, the J end by 2 bases, with 11 bases between. Germline assignment: CDR1 MNHEY and CDR2 SMNVEV (reference sequence). The CDR3 length is 15 residues. CDR3 loop: CASSLLAGRNYGYTF. The CDR3 DNA reads as TGTGCCAGCAGTTTATTGGCAGGGAGGAACTATGGCTACACCTTC.

The chain employs TRBV28 and TRBJ1-5, with D tentatively TRBD1 (6 bases). Trimming took off 2 bases at V and 0 bases at J, with 11 bases between the two ends. The CDR3 consists of 16 residues. The germline gives CDR1 MDHEN, CDR2 SYDVKM. The CDR3 DNA sequence: TGTGCCAGCAGTTTACTCGACAGGTATAGCAATCAGCCCCAGCATTTT. This gives the protein CASSLLDRYSNQPQHF. Complete variable domain (other parts from reference TRBV28 and TRBJ1-5): DVKVTQSSRYLVKRTGEKVFLECVQDMDHENMFWYRQDPGLGLRLIYFSYDVKMKEKGDIPEGYSVSREKKERFSLILESASTNQTSMYLCASSLLDRYSNQPQHFGDGTRLSIL.

The chain is built from TRBV25-1 and TRBJ2-3; D is perhaps TRBD1 (5 bases). The CDR3 is 16 residues long. CDR1 MGHDK and CDR2 SYGVNS come from the germline V gene. The V end was cut by 1 base, the J end by 6 bases, with 17 bases between. As DNA, the CDR3 is TGTGCCAGCAGTGAATTAGGCCAGGGTGAAGTGGATACGCAGTATTTT. This sequence encodes CASSELGQGEVDTQYF.

The rearrangement links TRBV3-1 (or the pseudogene TRBV3-2) to TRBJ1-1; TRBD1 might be the D (5 bases). CDR3 length: 12 amino acids. CDR1 is LGHDT and CDR2 is YNNKEL in the germline V gene (reference sequence). V was pared by 3 bases and J by 11 bases, with 13 bases between. CDR3 DNA sequence: TGTGCCAGCAGCCAGGGGGGAGGATGGGCTTTCTTT. This gives the protein CASSQGGGWAFF.

This chain uses TRBV18 with TRBJ2-4; no clear D gene. Trimming took off 0 bases at V and 0 bases at J, with 18 bases between the two ends. The V gene's germline CDR1 is KGHSH and CDR2 LQKENI. The CDR3 is 19 residues long. The CDR3 sequence is CASSPPAGSTSLAKNIQYF. CDR3 DNA: TGTGCCAGCTCACCACCGGCAGGTTCCACCAGTCTAGCCAAAAACATTCAGTACTTC.

This clone is a singleton in its sample. This sequence joins TRBV27 and TRBJ1-4, with D possibly matching TRBD1 (5 bases). Germline V gene sequence: CDR1 MNHEY, CDR2 SMNVEV (reference sequence). V was shortened by 5 bases and J by 10 bases, with 26 bases between the two germline ends. The length of the CDR3 is 17 residues. This chain's CDR3 is CASSPLGTAGRTGKLFF. In DNA, the CDR3 is TGTGCCAGCAGTCCCCTGGGGACGGCGGGACGGACCGGAAAACTGTTTTTT.

This rearrangement joins TRBV6-6 to TRBJ2-7; 8 bases agree with TRBD1. Trimming took 0 bases from V and 3 from J; bases not matched to a gene: 1. The CDR3 has 14 residues. The germline V gene has CDR1 MNHNY and CDR2 SVGAGI (reference sequence). DNA of the CDR3: TGTGCCAGCAGTTACTCCGGACAGGGCTACGAGCAGTACTTC. Protein product: CASSYSGQGYEQYF.